The 22 T cell receptor beta chains below come from one sample, sequenced in a study of cytomegalovirus exposure and HLA in healthy donors. PCR was performed using 60 Vbeta and 13 Jbeta primers. TCRdb's copy holds only in-frame clones and misses some; the assay was immunoSEQ multiplex PCR. The data contain around 110,000 clones, around 73% of them seen just once; the ten biggest clones take up 7.5% to 9%. The sample comprised PBMCs. These receptors all stem from a man aged 25 to 45 in good health and CMV-seronegative.

Of note for this clone: One end of the junction does not line up with germline, which may come from a read error. The genes are TRBV5-1 and TRBJ1-2; D perhaps matches TRBD1 (5 bases). This CDR3 has 13 amino acids. The V gene's germline CDR1 is SGHRS and CDR2 YFSETQ. The CDR3 here is CASSPGGNYGHTF. The DNA for the CDR3 is TGCGCCAGCAGCCCCGGGGGGAACTATGGCCACACCTTC.

The rearrangement uses TRBV2 and TRBJ1-6; D not certain. CDR3 length: 15 amino acids. Trimming left V 1 base short and J 9 bases short, with 13 bases between. CDR1 is SNHLY and CDR2 is FYNNEI in the germline V gene. CDR3 nucleotide sequence: TGTGCCAGCAGTGAAGGGTCAGGAAAAGGTTCACCCCTCCACTTT. This codes for CASSEGSGKGSPLHF. The complete variable domain, with remaining parts taken from reference TRBV2 and TRBJ1-6, reads EPEVTQTPSHQVTQMGQEVILRCVPISNHLYFYWYRQILGQKVEFLVSFYNNEISEKSEIFDDQFSVERPDGSNFTLKIRSTKLEDSAMYFCASSEGSGKGSPLHFGNGTRLTVT.

The chain joins TRBV10-3 to TRBJ2-7; 9 nucleotides align to TRBD2. Per germline, CDR1 ENHRY and CDR2 SYGVKD. V was pared by 3 bases and J by 3 bases, with 6 bases of the junction left unmatched. This CDR3 has 15 residues. Here the CDR3 DNA reads TGTGCCATCAGTGAATTCGGCGGGGGGGTCTACGAGCAGTACTTC. As protein: CAISEFGGGVYEQYF.

The chain is built from TRBV5-6 and TRBJ1-2; 10 nucleotides align to TRBD1. Germline values: CDR1 SGHDT, CDR2 YYEEEE. This CDR3 is built from 17 residues. Trimming at V came to 0 bases and at J to 7 bases, leaving 12 bases not matched to a gene. The CDR3 loop reads CASSLGVDRGTLFGYTF. The DNA of the CDR3 is TGTGCCAGCAGCTTGGGTGTGGACAGGGGGACCCTCTTTGGCTACACCTTC.

The chain uses TRBV4-2 and TRBJ2-7; 8 nucleotides line up with TRBD1. The CDR3 loop spans 15 amino acids. V was pared by 2 bases and J by 3 bases, with 6 bases of the junction left unmatched. Germline CDR1 is LGHNA and CDR2 is YNFKEQ. The CDR3 sequence is CASSQSQGQGYEQYF. CDR3 DNA sequence: TGTGCCAGCAGCCAATCGCAAGGACAGGGCTACGAGCAGTACTTC.

This chain uses TRBV19 with TRBJ1-1; 7 bases are shared with TRBD1. This CDR3 contains 15 residues. V lost 5 bases and J lost 1; bases outside the gene matches: 7. The germline V gene has CDR1 LNHDA and CDR2 SQIVND (reference sequence). In DNA, the CDR3 is TGTGCCAGTAGTTCCTCCTGGACAGGGAACACTGAAGCTTTCTTT. The encoded protein is CASSSSWTGNTEAFF.

V gene TRBV7-2 combines with J gene TRBJ2-5, with 7 bases matching TRBD2. The germline V gene encodes CDR1 SGHTA and CDR2 FQGNSA. V lost 3 bases, J lost 4 bases, and 5 bases stayed unmatched. The CDR3 sequence is 14 residues long. The CDR3 region is CASSFNSGGETQYF. CDR3 nucleotides: TGTGCCAGCAGCTTTAATTCGGGGGGAGAGACCCAGTACTTC.

J is TRBJ1-5 and V is TRBV2, with 8 bases that match TRBD1. Germline V lookup: CDR1 SNHLY, CDR2 FYNNEI. The CDR3 covers 13 residues. With 5 bases clipped from V and 7 bases from J, the junction kept 4 bases outside the gene matches. CDR3 coding DNA: TGTGCCAGCAGTCCAGGGGGCTACCAGCCCCAGCATTTT. It encodes CASSPGGYQPQHF.

V usage is TRBV7-9 and J usage is TRBJ2-7; 12 nucleotides agree with TRBD2. Germline CDR1 is SEHNR and CDR2 is FQNEAQ (reference sequence). The CDR3 runs 19 residues. The junction had 16 bases not matched to a gene; V was cut back by 3 bases and J by 4 bases. This chain's CDR3 is CASSFLPVLAGGISYEQYF. CDR3 DNA: TGTGCCAGCAGCTTCCTCCCCGTCCTAGCGGGAGGGATATCTTACGAGCAGTACTTC.

This clone has a handful of counts. The CDR3 DNA reads as TGTGCCAGCAGTTACCGTTTCGTCGGGGGGCTTTTAGAGACCCAGTACTTC. Protein sequence: CASSYRFVGGLLETQYF. The chain recombines TRBV27 with TRBJ2-5; D may be TRBD2 (7 bases). Germline-derived CDR1 and CDR2 are MNHEY and SMNVEV (reference sequence). V was cut by 4 bases and J by 4 bases, with 22 bases left in between. The CDR3 contains 17 residues.

The chain carries TRBV5-1 and TRBJ1-1, with 7 nucleotides matching TRBD1. This CDR3 comprises 14 residues. In germline, CDR1 is SGHRS, CDR2 YFSETQ. V dropped 5 bases and J dropped 3; count of bases not matched to a gene: 7. The CDR3 nucleotides are TGCGCCAGCAGTAGACAGGGAGCGGACACTGAAGCTTTCTTT. As protein: CASSRQGADTEAFF. Based on the CDR3 plus reference TRBV5-1 and TRBJ1-1, the full variable domain is KAGVTQTPRYLIKTRGQQVTLSCSPISGHRSVSWYQQTPGQGLQFLFEYFSETQRNKGNFPGRFSGRQFSNSRSEMNVSTLELGDSALYLCASSRQGADTEAFFGQGTRLTVV.

This clone was seen only a few times. This chain connects TRBV7-3 to TRBJ2-7, with 9 bases identical to TRBD1. Germline CDR1 SGHTA, CDR2 FQGTGA. The CDR3 contains 15 residues. Trimming cost V 7 bases and J 3 bases; bases outside gene matches: 10. The CDR3, as DNA: TGTGCCAGCACTCCTCGGGACAGGGAGTTCTACGAGCAGTACTTC. Amino acid sequence: CASTPRDREFYEQYF.

The V gene is TRBV7-6, the J gene TRBJ2-2; 7 positions match TRBD1. Losses at the gene ends were 7 bases for V and 3 bases for J; bases not matched to a gene: 17. CDR1 and CDR2 (germline): SGHVS, FNYEAQ. CDR3 length: 18 residues. The CDR3 nucleotides are TGTGCCAGCATCCCTCGGGCAGGGGGAAGCCTGGACACCGGGGAGCTGTTTTTT. Protein: CASIPRAGGSLDTGELFF.

Only one count was recorded for this clone. This chain links TRBV2 with TRBJ2-7; 12 positions match TRBD2. After removal of 4 bases from V and 12 bases from J, the junction contained 7 bases not matched to a gene. The CDR3 loop spans 13 amino acids. Germline V CDR1 and CDR2: SNHLY, FYNNEI. The CDR3 nucleotides are TGTGCCAGCAGTGCGTCGACTAGCGGGAGCCCGTACTTC. Its translation is CASSASTSGSPYF.

This sequence joins TRBV5-1 and TRBJ2-2, with D perhaps matching TRBD1 (6 bases). Trimming stripped 2 bases from V and 6 bases from J, with 8 bases between. CDR1 and CDR2 from the germline V gene are SGHRS and YFSETQ. The CDR3 contains 13 residues. CDR3 protein: CASSLNRAGELFF. The DNA of the CDR3 is TGCGCCAGCAGCTTAAACAGGGCCGGGGAGCTGTTTTTT.

The rearrangement links TRBV5-4 to TRBJ1-2; D might be TRBD1 (5 bases). The CDR3 is 13 residues long. Looked up from germline, CDR1 is SGHNT and CDR2 is YYREEE (reference sequence). V was pared by 4 bases and J by 0 bases, with 7 bases between. CDR3 coding DNA: TGTGCCAGCAGCCCGGACACTAACTATGGCTACACCTTC. This translates into CASSPDTNYGYTF.

The chain combines TRBV30 with TRBJ1-2; D perhaps matches TRBD1 (5 bases). The V end was cut by 1 base, the J end by 1 base, with 16 bases between. Germline CDR1 GTSNPN, CDR2 SVGIG (reference sequence). The CDR3 runs 16 residues. The CDR3: CAWSASGLTVNYGYTF. In DNA, the CDR3 is TGTGCCTGGAGTGCCTCGGGACTTACCGTTAACTATGGCTACACCTTC.

J is TRBJ2-1 and V is TRBV4-1; the match to TRBD2 covers 12 bases. Trimming removed 4 bases from V and 9 bases from J; junction bases left unmatched: 4. In germline, CDR1 is MGHRA, CDR2 YSYEKL. The length of the CDR3 is 14 residues. The CDR3 coding sequence is TGCGCCAGCAGCCGTCAGACTAGCGGGGGTGAGCAGTTCTTC. The encoded protein is CASSRQTSGGEQFF.

The rearrangement links TRBV15 to TRBJ2-5, with TRBD1 matching over 9 bases. The CDR3 extends over 16 amino acids. Trimming cost V 3 bases and J 5 bases; bases outside gene matches: 10. CDR1 is LNHNV and CDR2 is YYDKDF in the germline V gene (reference sequence). The chain's CDR3 is CATSSGQGPVSETQYF. The DNA for the CDR3 is TGTGCCACCAGCAGCGGACAGGGGCCAGTATCGGAGACCCAGTACTTC.

The V call is TRBV7-3, the J call TRBJ1-1; D may be TRBD1 (6 bases). The CDR3 consists of 13 residues. The V gene's germline CDR1 is SGHTA and CDR2 FQGTGA. Between the trimmed V and J ends, which lost 5 bases and 8 bases, there was a span of 15 bases. The CDR3 spells CASSPRGTGEAFF. CDR3 nucleotides: TGTGCCAGCAGCCCCAGGGGAACGGGCGAAGCTTTCTTT.

The chain links TRBV5-4 to TRBJ2-3; unclear D gene. CDR3 length equals 13 residues. Germline loops: CDR1 SGHNT, CDR2 YYREEE (reference sequence). Trimming removed 4 bases from V and 5 bases from J, with 11 bases in between. The CDR3 coding sequence is TGTGCCAGCAGCCCTGATGCGTTAGATACGCAGTATTTT. Translated, it gives CASSPDALDTQYF.

V gene TRBV6-1 combines with J gene TRBJ2-1, with 8 bases matching TRBD2. The ends lost 5 bases at V and 2 bases at J; junction bases unmatched: 2. This CDR3 has 14 amino acids. Looked up from germline, CDR1 is MNHNS and CDR2 is SASEGT. In nucleotides, the CDR3 is TGTGCCAGCAGTCTAGCGGGCACCTACAATGAGCAGTTCTTC. The encoded protein is CASSLAGTYNEQFF.